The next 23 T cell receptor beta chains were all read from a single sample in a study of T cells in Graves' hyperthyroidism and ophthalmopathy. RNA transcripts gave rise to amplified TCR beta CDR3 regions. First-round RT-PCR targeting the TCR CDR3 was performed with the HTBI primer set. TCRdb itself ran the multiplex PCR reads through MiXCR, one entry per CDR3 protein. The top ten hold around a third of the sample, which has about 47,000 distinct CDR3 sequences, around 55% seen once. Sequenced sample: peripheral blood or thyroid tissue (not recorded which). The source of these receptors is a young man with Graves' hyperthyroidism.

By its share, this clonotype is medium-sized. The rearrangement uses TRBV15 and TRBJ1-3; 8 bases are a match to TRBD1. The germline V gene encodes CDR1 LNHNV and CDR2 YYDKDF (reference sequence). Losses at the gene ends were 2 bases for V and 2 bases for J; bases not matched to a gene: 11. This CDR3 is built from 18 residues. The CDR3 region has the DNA TGTGCCACCAGCAGAATCCGGGACAGGTTTATTACTGGAAACACCATATATTTT. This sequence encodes CATSRIRDRFITGNTIYF.

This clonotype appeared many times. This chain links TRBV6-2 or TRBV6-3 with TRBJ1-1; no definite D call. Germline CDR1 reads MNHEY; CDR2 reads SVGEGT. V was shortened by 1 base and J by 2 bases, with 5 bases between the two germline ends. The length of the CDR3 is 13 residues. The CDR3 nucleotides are TGTGCCAGCAGTTACTTCAGAAACACTGAAGCTTTCTTT. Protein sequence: CASSYFRNTEAFF.

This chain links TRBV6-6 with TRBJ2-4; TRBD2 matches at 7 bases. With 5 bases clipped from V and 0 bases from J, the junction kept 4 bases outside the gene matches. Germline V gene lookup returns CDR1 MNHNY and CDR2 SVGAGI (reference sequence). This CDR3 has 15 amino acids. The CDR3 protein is CASSAAGLAKNIQYF. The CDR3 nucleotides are TGTGCCAGCAGTGCAGCGGGACTAGCCAAAAACATTCAGTACTTC.

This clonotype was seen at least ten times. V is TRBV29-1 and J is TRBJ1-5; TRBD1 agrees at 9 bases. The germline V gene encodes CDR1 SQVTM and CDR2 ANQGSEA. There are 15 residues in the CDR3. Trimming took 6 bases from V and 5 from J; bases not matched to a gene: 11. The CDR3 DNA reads TGCAGCGTCCAGGTGGGGACAGGGCGTTATCAGCCCCAGCATTTT. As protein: CSVQVGTGRYQPQHF.

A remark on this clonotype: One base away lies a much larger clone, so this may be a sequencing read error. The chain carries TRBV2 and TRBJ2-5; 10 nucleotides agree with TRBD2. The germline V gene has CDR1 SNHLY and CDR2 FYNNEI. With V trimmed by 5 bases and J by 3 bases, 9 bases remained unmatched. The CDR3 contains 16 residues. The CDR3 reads CASSYSRTSGEETQYF. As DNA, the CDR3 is TGTGCCAGCAGTTACTCGCGGACTAGCGGCGAAGAGACCCAGTACTTC.

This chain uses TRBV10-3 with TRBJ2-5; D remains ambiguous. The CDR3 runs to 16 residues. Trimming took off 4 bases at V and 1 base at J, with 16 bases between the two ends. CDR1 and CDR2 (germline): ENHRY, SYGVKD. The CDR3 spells CAISAGLQRSQETQYF. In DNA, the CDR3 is TGTGCCATCAGTGCGGGCCTCCAGAGGTCCCAAGAGACCCAGTACTTC.

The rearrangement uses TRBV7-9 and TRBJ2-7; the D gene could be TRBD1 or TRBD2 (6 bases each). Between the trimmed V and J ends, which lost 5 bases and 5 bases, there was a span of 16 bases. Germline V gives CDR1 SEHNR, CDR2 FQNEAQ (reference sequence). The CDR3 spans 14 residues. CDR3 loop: CASSPSRRGDEQYF. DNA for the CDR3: TGTGCCAGCAGCCCCTCGCGGAGGGGGGACGAGCAGTACTTC. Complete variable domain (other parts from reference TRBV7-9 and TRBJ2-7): DTGVSQNPRHKITKRGQNVTFRCDPISEHNRLYWYRQTLGQGPEFLTYFQNEAQLEKSRLLSDRFSAERPKGSFSTLEIQRTEQGDSAMYLCASSPSRRGDEQYFGPGTRLTVT.

CDR3 region: CASSETHKQGETQYF. The DNA of the CDR3 is TGCGCCAGCAGTGAGACCCACAAGCAGGGCGAGACCCAGTACTTC. V is TRBV10-2 and J is TRBJ2-5, with D maybe TRBD1 (5 bases). V lost 2 bases to trimming and J lost 5 bases, with 15 bases between them. Germline V CDR1 and CDR2: WSHSY, SAAADI. CDR3 length: 15 amino acids.

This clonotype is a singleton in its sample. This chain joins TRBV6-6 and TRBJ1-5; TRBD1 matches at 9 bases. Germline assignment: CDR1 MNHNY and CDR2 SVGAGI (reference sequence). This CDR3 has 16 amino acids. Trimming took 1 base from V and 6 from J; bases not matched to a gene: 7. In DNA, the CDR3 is TGTGCCAGCAGTTACTTTCCGGGACAGGGAGGTCAGCCCCAGCATTTT. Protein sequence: CASSYFPGQGGQPQHF.

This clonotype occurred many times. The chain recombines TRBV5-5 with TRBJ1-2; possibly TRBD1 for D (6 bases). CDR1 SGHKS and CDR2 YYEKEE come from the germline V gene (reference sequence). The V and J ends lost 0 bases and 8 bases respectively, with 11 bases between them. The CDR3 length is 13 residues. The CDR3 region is CASSLGYRDGYTF. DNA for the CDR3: TGTGCCAGCAGCTTGGGCTACAGGGACGGCTACACCTTC.

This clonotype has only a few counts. CDR3 protein: CSVEGGTGASNYGYTF. In DNA form, the CDR3 reads TGCAGCGTTGAAGGGGGGACAGGTGCTTCTAACTATGGCTACACCTTC. The chain employs TRBV29-1 and TRBJ1-2; the match to TRBD1 covers 8 bases. Germline values: CDR1 SQVTM, CDR2 ANQGSEA. The CDR3 runs 16 residues. After removal of 1 base from V and 0 bases from J, the junction contained 7 bases not matched to a gene.

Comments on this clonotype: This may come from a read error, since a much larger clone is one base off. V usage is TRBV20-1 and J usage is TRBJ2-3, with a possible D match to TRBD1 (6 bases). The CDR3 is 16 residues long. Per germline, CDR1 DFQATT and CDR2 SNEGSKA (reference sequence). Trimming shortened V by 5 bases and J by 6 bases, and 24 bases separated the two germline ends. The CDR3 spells CSAGALQGWSGDTQYF. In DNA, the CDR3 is TGCAGTGCTGGAGCATTACAGGGATGGAGTGGGGATACGCAGTATTTT.

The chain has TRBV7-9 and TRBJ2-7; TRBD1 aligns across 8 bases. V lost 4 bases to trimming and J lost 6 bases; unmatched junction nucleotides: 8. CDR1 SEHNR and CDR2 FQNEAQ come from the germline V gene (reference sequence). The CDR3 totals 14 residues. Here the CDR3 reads CASSSVQGATEQYF. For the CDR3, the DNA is TGTGCCAGCAGCTCAGTCCAGGGGGCAACCGAGCAGTACTTC.

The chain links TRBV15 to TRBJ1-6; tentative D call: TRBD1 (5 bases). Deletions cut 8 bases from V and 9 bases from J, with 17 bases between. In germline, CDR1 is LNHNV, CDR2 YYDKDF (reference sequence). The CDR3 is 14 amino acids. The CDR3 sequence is CATQTGTWGSPLHF. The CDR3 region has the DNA TGTGCCACCCAAACCGGGACCTGGGGTTCACCCCTCCACTTT.

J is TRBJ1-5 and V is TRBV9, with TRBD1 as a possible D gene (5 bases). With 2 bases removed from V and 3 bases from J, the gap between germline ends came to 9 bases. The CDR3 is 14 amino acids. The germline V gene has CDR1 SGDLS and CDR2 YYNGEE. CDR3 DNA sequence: TGTGCCAGCAGCGTTACAGGTCCCAATCAGCCCCAGCATTTT. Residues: CASSVTGPNQPQHF.

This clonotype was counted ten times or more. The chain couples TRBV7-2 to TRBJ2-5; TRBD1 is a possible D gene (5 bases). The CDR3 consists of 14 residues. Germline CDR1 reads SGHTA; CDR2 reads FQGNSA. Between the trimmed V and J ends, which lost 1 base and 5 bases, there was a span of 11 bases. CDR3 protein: CASSLVSRVETQYF. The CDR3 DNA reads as TGTGCCAGCAGCTTAGTGAGCAGGGTTGAGACCCAGTACTTC.

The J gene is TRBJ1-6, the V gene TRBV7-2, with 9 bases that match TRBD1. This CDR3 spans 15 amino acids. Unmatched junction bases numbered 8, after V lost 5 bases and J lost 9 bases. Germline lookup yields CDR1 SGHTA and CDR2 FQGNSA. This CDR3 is CASSVSGTGISPLHF. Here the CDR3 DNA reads TGTGCCAGCAGCGTCTCCGGGACAGGGATTTCACCCCTCCACTTT.

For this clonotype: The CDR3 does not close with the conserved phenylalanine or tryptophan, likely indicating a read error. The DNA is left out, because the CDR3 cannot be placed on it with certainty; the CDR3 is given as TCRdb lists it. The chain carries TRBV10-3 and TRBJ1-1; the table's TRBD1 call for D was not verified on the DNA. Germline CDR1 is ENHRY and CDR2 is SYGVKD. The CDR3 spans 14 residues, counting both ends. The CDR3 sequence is CAISGQAVNTEALS.

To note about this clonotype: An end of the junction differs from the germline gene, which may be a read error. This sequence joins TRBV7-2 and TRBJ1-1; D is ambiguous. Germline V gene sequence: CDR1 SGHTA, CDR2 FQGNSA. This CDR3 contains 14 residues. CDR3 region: CASSFKAVNTGAFF. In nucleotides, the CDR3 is TGTGCCAGCAGCTTTAAGGCCGTGAACACTGGAGCTTTCTTT.

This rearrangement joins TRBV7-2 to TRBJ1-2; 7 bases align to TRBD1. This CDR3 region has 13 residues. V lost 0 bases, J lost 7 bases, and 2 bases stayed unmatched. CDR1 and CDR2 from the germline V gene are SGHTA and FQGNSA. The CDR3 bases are TGTGCCAGCAGCTTAGCAGGGGGCCTTGGCTACACCTTC. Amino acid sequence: CASSLAGGLGYTF.

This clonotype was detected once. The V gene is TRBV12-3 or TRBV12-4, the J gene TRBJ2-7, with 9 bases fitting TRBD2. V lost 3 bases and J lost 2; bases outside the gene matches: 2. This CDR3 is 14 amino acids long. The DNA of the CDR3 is TGTGCCAGCAGTTTCGCGGGAGGGACCTACGAGCAGTACTTC. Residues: CASSFAGGTYEQYF.

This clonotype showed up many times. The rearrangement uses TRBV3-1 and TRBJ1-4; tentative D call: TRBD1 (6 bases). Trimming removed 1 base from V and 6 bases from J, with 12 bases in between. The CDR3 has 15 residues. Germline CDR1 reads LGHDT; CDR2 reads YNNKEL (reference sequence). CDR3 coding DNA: TGTGCCAGCAGCCAAGGTACAGGGAGGGATGAAAAACTGTTTTTT. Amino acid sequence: CASSQGTGRDEKLFF.

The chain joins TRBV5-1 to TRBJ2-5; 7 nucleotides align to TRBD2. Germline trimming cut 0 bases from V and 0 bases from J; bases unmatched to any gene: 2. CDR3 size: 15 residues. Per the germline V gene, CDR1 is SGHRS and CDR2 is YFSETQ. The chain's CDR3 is CASSLVAGDQETQYF. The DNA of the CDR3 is TGCGCCAGCAGCTTGGTCGCGGGAGACCAAGAGACCCAGTACTTC.